This T cell receptor beta chain derives from a study of radiation and T cells in renal cell carcinoma. Study-level results: Compared with controls, irradiated tumors had more, larger dominant CDR3 motifs.

Stated treatment: 15 Gy SBRT to primary tumor, nephrectomy 4 weeks later. Nephrectomy followed 15 Gy stereotactic body radiation by 4 weeks. Clear cell pathology was present in this patient's renal cell carcinoma. Germline V gene lookup returns CDR1 SGHTA and CDR2 FQGTGA. The length of the CDR3 is 14 residues. Trimming took 4 bases from V and 4 from J, leaving 12 bases between them. Generated by immunoSEQ multiplex PCR, the TCRdb table keeps only in-frame clones and is missing some. The data show 15,000 to 20,000 clones, 50% seen once. This clone was seen a handful of times. Antigen specificity is unknown.

This specimen was tumor tissue, taken from a patient whose treatment included radiotherapy and nephrectomy. The source of this sequence is a woman aged 60-70 years with renal cell carcinoma. V is TRBV7-3 and J is TRBJ2-3; perhaps TRBD1 as D (5 bases). In DNA form, the CDR3 reads TGTGCCAGCAGCTCGCGACAGACTTCAGATACGCAGTATTTT. It is translated as CASSSRQTSDTQYF.